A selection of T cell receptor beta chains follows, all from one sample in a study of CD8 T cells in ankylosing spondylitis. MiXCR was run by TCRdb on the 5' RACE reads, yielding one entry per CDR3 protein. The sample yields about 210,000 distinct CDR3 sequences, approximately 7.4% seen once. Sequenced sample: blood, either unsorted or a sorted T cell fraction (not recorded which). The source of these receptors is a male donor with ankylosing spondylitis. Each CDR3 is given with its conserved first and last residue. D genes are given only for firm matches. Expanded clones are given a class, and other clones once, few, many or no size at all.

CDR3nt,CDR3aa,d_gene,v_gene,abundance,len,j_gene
TGTGCCAGCAGTGAAAAGTCAGGGGGAAGGTACGAGCAGTACTTC,CASSEKSGGRYEQYF,TRBD1,TRBV2,.,15,TRBJ2-7
TGTGCCAGCAGCCCCGGGCAGATCAATGAGCAGTTCTTC,CASSPGQINEQFF,.,TRBV7-9,many,13,TRBJ2-1
TGTGCCAGCGCCGGGCGAACCAAGACCGGGGAGCTGTTTTTT,CASAGRTKTGELFF,.,TRBV6-2/TRBV6-3,.,14,TRBJ2-2
TGCAGTGCTAGGCCCGGGACGGCCACTGAAGCTTTCTTT,CSARPGTATEAFF,.,TRBV20-1,many,13,TRBJ1-1
TGCGCCAGCATTTCCGGGGGAAAACTGTTTTTT,CASISGGKLFF,.,TRBV4-1,many,11,TRBJ1-4
TGTGCCAGCAGACCGGCCGAGTCCTACGAGCAGTACTTC,CASRPAESYEQYF,.,TRBV11-2,few,13,TRBJ2-7
TGTGCCAGCAGCTGGACAGGGGTCGAGCAGTACTTC,CASSWTGVEQYF,TRBD1,TRBV5-6,few,12,TRBJ2-7
TGTGCCATCAGTGGTGATGAGCGGGGGGGCCGGGACGAGCAGTACTTC,CAISGDERGGRDEQYF,TRBD2,TRBV10-3,.,16,TRBJ2-7
TGTGCCAGCAGCCGCTCGCTAGCGGTCCAAGAGACCCAGTACTTC,CASSRSLAVQETQYF,TRBD2,TRBV7-8,many,15,TRBJ2-5
TGTGCCAGCAGTGATTACAGGGGGAACACCGGGGAGCTGTTTTTT,CASSDYRGNTGELFF,TRBD1,TRBV2,.,15,TRBJ2-2
TGTGCCACCAGTGATTTAGGAGGGGGCGAGCAGTATTTT,CATSDLGGGEQYF,.,TRBV24-1,many,13,TRBJ2-3
TGTGCCAGCAGTTCAGGACCTGGTACAGTGGGTGAGCAGTTCTTC,CASSSGPGTVGEQFF,.,TRBV27,.,15,TRBJ2-1
TGCAGCGTTGAAGGGAGGGCCTCCTACAATGAGCAGTTCTTC,CSVEGRASYNEQFF,.,TRBV29-1,few,14,TRBJ2-1
TGTGCTAGCAGCTTAGTTAGCGGGGACTACAATGAGCAGTTCTTC,CASSLVSGDYNEQFF,TRBD2,TRBV7-7,.,15,TRBJ2-1